The source of this T cell receptor beta chain is a study of blood T cell repertoires in COVID-19. Background on the study: The cDNA or gDNA used as material had been derived from T cells, B-cell-depleted T cells, or PBMCs.

TCRdb's table, derived via immunoSEQ multiplex PCR, lists solely in-frame clones and lacks some. The sample carries 100,000 to 150,000 clones, around nine tenths recorded once. The CDR3 is 16 amino acids. Germline loops: CDR1 SGHVS, CDR2 FQNEAQ. The germline V and J ends were trimmed by 0 bases and 6 bases, with 17 bases remaining between them. The clonotype comes from a woman at least 80 years old with acute or convalescent COVID-19. The source material was peripheral blood. V is TRBV7-8 and J is TRBJ1-2; no definite D call. The CDR3 DNA reads TGTGCCAGCAGCTTAGCGAGTTTGGTACAGACAAATGGCTACACCTTC. Translated, it gives CASSLASLVQTNGYTF.